This T cell receptor beta chain was documented in a study of T cells in Graves' hyperthyroidism and ophthalmopathy. Regarding the study as a whole: Among clonotypes expanded in thyroid above 0.001, most were also found in blood.

Graves' hyperthyroidism showing no ophthalmopathy progression within 18 months was considered stable. Recently diagnosed hyperthyroidism of less than 2 months' duration affected patients aged 18 to 65. Patients showing uncontrolled infection, other autoimmune disease, pregnancy or lactation were ineligible. There were TCR beta CDR3 regions amplified from RNA transcripts. Primed by the HTBI set, a first-round RT-PCR was run on the TCR CDR3. TCRdb re-analysed the multiplex PCR reads in MiXCR, keeping a single row per CDR3 protein. Of some 740,000 distinct CDR3 sequences in the sample, 11% to 15% were seen once. This clonotype showed up just a few times. The antigen is undetermined. The source of this sequence is a woman aged 18-35 years with Graves' hyperthyroidism. The sequenced material came from blood.

The CDR3 sequence: CASSSPGLAATNTGELFF. In DNA form, the CDR3 reads TGTGCCAGCAGCTCGCCGGGACTAGCGGCTACGAACACCGGGGAGCTGTTTTTT. This chain joins TRBV7-2 and TRBJ2-2; 11 bases are shared with TRBD2. CDR1 SGHTA and CDR2 FQGNSA come from the germline V gene. After removal of 4 bases from V and 0 bases from J, the junction contained 7 bases not matched to a gene. This CDR3 spans 18 amino acids. The complete variable domain, with remaining parts taken from reference TRBV7-2 and TRBJ2-2, reads GAGVSQSPSNKVTEKGKDVELRCDPISGHTALYWYRQSLGQGLEFLIYFQGNSAPDKSGLPSDRFSAERTGGSVSTLTIQRTQQEDSAVYLCASSSPGLAATNTGELFFGEGSRLTVL.